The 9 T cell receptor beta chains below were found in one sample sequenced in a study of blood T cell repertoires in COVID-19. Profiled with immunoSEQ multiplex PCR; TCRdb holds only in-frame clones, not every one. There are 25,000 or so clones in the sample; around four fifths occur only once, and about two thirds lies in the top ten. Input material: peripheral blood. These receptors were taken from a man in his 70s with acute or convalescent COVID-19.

CDR3: CASSNGQSEQPQHF. In DNA form, the CDR3 reads TGTGCCAGTAGTAACGGACAAAGCGAACAGCCCCAGCATTTT. The chain couples TRBV19 to TRBJ1-5; TRBD1 is a possible D gene (5 bases). With 4 bases removed from V and 7 bases from J, the gap between germline ends came to 14 bases. The CDR3 contains 14 residues. Per the germline V gene, CDR1 is LNHDA and CDR2 is SQIVND (reference sequence).

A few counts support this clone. The CDR3 sequence is CASSYSTKVAGDTYEQYF. Here the CDR3 DNA reads TGTGCCAGCAGTTACTCTACGAAAGTAGCGGGAGATACCTACGAGCAGTACTTC. The J gene is TRBJ2-7, the V gene TRBV6-2 or TRBV6-3, with 9 bases matching TRBD2. V lost 0 bases, J lost 2 bases, and 11 bases stayed unmatched. This CDR3 region has 18 residues. CDR1 MNHEY and CDR2 SVGEGT come from the germline V gene.

The CDR3: CASSLGFSGSSGTDTQYF. CDR3 coding DNA: TGCGCCAGCAGCTTGGGTTTTAGCGGGAGTTCTGGCACAGATACGCAGTATTTT. The chain recombines TRBV5-1 with TRBJ2-3; TRBD2 agrees at 9 bases. With V trimmed by 0 bases and J by 1 base, 9 bases remained unmatched. The V gene's germline CDR1 is SGHRS and CDR2 YFSETQ. The CDR3 is 18 residues long.

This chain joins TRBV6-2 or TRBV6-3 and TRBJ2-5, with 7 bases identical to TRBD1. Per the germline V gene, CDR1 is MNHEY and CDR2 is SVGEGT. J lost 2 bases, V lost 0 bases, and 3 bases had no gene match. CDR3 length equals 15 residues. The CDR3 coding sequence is TGTGCCAGCAGTTACTCCCGGGACAGACAAGAGACCCAGTACTTC. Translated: CASSYSRDRQETQYF.

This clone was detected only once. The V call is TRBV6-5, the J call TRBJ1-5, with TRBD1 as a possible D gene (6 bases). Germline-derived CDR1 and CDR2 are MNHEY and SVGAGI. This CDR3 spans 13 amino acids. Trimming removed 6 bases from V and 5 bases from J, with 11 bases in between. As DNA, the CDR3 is TGTGCCAGCAGCACAGGGCAGGATCAGCCCCAGCATTTT. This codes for CASSTGQDQPQHF.

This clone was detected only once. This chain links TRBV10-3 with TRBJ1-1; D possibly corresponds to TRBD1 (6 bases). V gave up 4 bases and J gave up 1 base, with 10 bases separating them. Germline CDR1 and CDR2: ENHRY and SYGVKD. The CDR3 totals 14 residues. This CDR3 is CAISVWGPNTEAFF. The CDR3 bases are TGTGCCATCAGTGTATGGGGGCCGAACACTGAAGCTTTCTTT.

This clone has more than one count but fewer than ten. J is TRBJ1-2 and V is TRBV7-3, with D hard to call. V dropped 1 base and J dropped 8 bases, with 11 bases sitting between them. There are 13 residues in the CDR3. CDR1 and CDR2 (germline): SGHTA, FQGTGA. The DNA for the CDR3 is TGTGCCAGCAGCTTAAGCGGAAGAACAGGCTACACCTTC. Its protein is CASSLSGRTGYTF.

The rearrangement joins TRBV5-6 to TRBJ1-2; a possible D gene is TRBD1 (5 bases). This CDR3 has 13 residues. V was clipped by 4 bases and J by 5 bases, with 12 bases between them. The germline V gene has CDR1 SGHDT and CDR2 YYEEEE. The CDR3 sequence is CASSKDTRYGYTF. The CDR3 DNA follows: TGTGCCAGCAGCAAGGACACGAGATATGGCTACACCTTC.

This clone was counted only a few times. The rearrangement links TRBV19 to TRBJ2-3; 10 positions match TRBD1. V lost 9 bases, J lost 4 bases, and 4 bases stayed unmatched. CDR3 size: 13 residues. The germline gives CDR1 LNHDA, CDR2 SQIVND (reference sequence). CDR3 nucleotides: TGTGCCAGCACCGGGACAGGGGCAGATACGCAGTATTTT. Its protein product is CASTGTGADTQYF.